The TCR beta chain described here comes from a study of blood T cell repertoires in COVID-19. Germline CDR1 LNHDA, CDR2 SQIVND (reference sequence). The trim removed 11 bases at V and 9 bases at J, leaving 8 bases unmatched. The CDR3 is 13 residues long. Method: immunoSEQ multiplex PCR; TCRdb's copy keeps in-frame clones and lacks some. The sample lists 250,000 to 300,000 clones; 80% to 85% were seen once. The sample consisted of peripheral blood. The rearrangement links TRBV19 to TRBJ1-6; 9 bases agree with TRBD1. The sequence was obtained from an older woman with active or convalescent COVID-19. DNA for the CDR3: TGTGCCGCCCGGGGACAGGGTAGTTCACCCCTCCACTTT. Protein product: CAARGQGSSPLHF.